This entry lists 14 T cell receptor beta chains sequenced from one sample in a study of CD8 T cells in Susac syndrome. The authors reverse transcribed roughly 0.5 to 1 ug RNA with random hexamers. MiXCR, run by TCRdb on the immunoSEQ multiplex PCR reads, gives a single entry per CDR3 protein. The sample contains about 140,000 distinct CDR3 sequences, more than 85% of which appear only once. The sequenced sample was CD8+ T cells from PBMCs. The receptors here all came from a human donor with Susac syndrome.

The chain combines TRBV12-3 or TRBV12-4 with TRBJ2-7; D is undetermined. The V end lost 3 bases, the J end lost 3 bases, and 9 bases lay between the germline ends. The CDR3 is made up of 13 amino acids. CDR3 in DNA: TGTGCCAGCAGTTTTGGGCAAGACTACGAGCAGTACTTC. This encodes CASSFGQDYEQYF.

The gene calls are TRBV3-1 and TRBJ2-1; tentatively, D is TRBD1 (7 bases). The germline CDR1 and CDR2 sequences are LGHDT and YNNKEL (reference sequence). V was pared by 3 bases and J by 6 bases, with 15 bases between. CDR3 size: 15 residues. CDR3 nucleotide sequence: TGTGCCAGCAGCCACATCCCCCAGGGGGGCAATGAGCAGTTCTTC. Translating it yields CASSHIPQGGNEQFF.

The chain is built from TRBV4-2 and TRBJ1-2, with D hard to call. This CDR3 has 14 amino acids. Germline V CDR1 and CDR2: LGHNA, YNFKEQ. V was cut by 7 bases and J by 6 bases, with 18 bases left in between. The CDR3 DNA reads TGTGCCAGCACTCCGGACCCGGAGGTCGATGGCTACACCTTC. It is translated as CASTPDPEVDGYTF.

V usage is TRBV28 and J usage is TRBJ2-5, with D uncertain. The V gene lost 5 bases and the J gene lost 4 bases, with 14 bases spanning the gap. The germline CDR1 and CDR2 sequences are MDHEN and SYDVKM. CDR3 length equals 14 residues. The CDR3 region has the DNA TGTGCCAGCAGTCTCCTTAGGGCGCCAGAGACCCAGTACTTC. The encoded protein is CASSLLRAPETQYF.

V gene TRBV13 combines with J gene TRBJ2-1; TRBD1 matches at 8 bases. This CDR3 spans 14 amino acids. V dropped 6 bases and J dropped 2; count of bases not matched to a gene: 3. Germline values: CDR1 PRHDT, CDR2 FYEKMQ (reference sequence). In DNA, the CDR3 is TGTGCCAGCAGGGGGACAGGCACCTACAATGAGCAGTTCTTC. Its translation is CASRGTGTYNEQFF.

The CDR3 DNA reads TGTGCCAGCGCTGGCCCCAATGAGCAGTTCTTC. The encoded protein is CASAGPNEQFF. The V and J genes are TRBV6-5 and TRBJ2-1; D unclear. CDR1 MNHEY and CDR2 SVGAGI come from the germline V gene. This CDR3 has 11 amino acids. V lost 8 bases to trimming and J lost 6 bases, with 8 bases between them.

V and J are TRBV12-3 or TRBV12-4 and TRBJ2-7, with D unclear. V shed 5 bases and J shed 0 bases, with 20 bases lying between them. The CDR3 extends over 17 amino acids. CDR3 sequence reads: CASSKMDVRPSSYEQYF. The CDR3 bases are TGTGCCAGCAGTAAGATGGACGTCCGGCCGAGCTCCTACGAGCAGTACTTC.

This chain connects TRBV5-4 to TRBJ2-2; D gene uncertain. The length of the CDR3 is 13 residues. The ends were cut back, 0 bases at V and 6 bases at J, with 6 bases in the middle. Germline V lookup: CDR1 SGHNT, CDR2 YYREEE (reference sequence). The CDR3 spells CASSLAVAGELFF. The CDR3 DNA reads TGTGCCAGCAGCTTGGCGGTAGCCGGGGAGCTGTTTTTT.

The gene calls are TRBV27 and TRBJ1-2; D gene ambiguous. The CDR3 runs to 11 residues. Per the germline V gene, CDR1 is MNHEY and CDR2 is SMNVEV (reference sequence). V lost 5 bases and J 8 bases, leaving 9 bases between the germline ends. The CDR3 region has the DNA TGTGCCAGCAGTGGAGCGAGAGGCTACACCTTC. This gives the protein CASSGARGYTF.

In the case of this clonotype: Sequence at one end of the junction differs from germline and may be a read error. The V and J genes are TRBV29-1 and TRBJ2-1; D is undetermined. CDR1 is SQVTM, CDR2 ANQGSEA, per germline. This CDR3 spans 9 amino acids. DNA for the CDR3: TGCAGCGTTGGTGCGATGCTGTCTTTC. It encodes CSVGAMLSF.

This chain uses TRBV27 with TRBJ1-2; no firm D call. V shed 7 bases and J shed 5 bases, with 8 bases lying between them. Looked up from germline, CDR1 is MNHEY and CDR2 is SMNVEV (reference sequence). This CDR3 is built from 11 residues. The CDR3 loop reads CASTDGYGYTF. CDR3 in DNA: TGTGCCAGCACCGACGGGTATGGCTACACCTTC.

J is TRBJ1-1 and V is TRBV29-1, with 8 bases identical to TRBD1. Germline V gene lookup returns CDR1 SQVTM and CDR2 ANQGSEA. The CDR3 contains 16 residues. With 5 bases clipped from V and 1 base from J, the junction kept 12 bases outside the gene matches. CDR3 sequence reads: CSVRPTGDVWNTEAFF. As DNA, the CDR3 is TGCAGCGTTCGTCCGACAGGGGACGTTTGGAACACTGAAGCTTTCTTT.

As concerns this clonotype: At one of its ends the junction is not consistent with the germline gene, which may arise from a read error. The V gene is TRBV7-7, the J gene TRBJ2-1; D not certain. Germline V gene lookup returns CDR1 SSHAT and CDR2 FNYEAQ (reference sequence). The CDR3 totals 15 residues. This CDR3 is CASSLALSSYNEQFF. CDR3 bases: TGTGCTAGCAGCTTAGCCCTGAGCTCCTACAATGAGCAGTTCTTC.

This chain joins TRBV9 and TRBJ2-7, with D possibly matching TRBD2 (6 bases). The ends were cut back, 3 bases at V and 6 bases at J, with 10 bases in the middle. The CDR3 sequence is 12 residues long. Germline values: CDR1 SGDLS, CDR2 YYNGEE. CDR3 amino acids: CASSAGGTEQYF. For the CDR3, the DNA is TGTGCCAGCAGCGCAGGAGGGACCGAGCAGTACTTC.